This T cell receptor beta chain was recorded in a study of cytotoxic CD8 clonotypes in ibrutinib-treated CLL (dated by TCRdb to about 2021). With respect to the entire study: The cohort was composed of ten to eleven relapsed/refractory and about 15 treatment-naive patients; IGHV unmutated status was identified in around 17 patients. Responses were partial in roughly 24 patients and complete in 2; after median about 5.5 years follow-up, roughly 15 stayed in remission and 12 progressed. The response samples were drawn at a median of roughly eleven months into treatment, with a range of about 6 to 40 months. An average of about 250,000 productive templates and 94,082 productive rearrangements was obtained per sample. Of the 85 to 90 participants in the trial, 25 to 30 had longitudinal samples available. Cryopreserved peripheral blood mononuclear cells were collected at three points: before therapy, at response, and at either sustained remission or disease progression. Every remission and progressive disease sample was obtained while ibrutinib was still being received by the patients.

CDR1 and CDR2 are drawn from the germline V gene: SGDLS, YYNGEE. V trim: 3 bases; J trim: 0 bases; unmatched bases: 11. Taken from cysteine to phenylalanine, the CDR3 has 18 residues. The retained sequence is limited to the CDR3, 54 bases, with the frame set at the first base. A note on this clone: Its antigen is currently not known. Qualities for individual bases were not recorded, and no much larger clone is one base off.

The full study reports these points: Public clonotypes were rare and either shrank or stayed stable during treatment, and the rise in clonality at ibrutinib response reflected expansion of private clonotypes. Clonality rose at ibrutinib response, remained stable during sustained remission, and dropped back toward baseline at progression. Baseline clonality was found to be higher than that of age-matched healthy donors and was strongly correlated with circulating CD8+ T-cell counts. Sampling times were not matched between patients in sustained remission and patients whose disease was progressing, and lymph node repertoires were not examined.

The time point label of this sample denotes: progressive disease on ibrutinib. For TCR beta library preparation, 1.5 to 2.5 micrograms of genomic DNA was extracted from cryopreserved PBMCs. Longitudinal blood samples from CLL patients on ibrutinib monotherapy underwent high-throughput TCR beta sequencing. The patients took part in an open-label, single-center phase 2 trial of ibrutinib monotherapy. The goal of deep resolution MiSeq sequencing was a depth between 1 in 1 million and 1 in 200,000 T cells, and coverage averaged 10x per clonotype. The immunoSEQ hsTCRB Kit was used to generate TCR beta libraries. As for the authors' bioinformatics: Data were analyzed with ImmunoSEQ Data Assistant and ImmunoSEQ Analyzer, with V, D and J genes assigned per IMGT definitions. Clonality was computed as one minus normalized Shannon entropy of productive rearrangement frequencies, ranging from 0 to 1. Only overrepresented clonotypes making up at least 0.05% of the repertoire of each patient were included in the public clonotype analysis. Around 13 age-matched healthy donor repertoires from immuneACCESS were used as controls for clonality. The clones in this table, taken by TCRdb from immuneACCESS, are in-frame only. Not every clone is retained; where verified, under half of the shortfall comes from an unresolved V gene, and the cause of the rest is unknown. That table supplies the V and J calls and clone size; D and trimming were determined from the DNA. Counted in this sample were approximately 280,000 clones; around 69% of them appeared once. The ten largest make up approximately 5.6% of the sample.

Sequences were derived from PBMCs, sampled at disease progression, from a patient treated with ibrutinib. This TCR was sampled from a human donor with chronic lymphocytic leukemia. The chain is assembled from TRBV9 and TRBJ1-2; TRBD1 lines up with 10 middle nucleotides. The DNA sequence reads TGTGCCAGCAGCGGTTGGGGGACAGGGGAAGTAGCTAACTATGGCTACACCTTC. Its amino acids are CASSGWGTGEVANYGYTF.